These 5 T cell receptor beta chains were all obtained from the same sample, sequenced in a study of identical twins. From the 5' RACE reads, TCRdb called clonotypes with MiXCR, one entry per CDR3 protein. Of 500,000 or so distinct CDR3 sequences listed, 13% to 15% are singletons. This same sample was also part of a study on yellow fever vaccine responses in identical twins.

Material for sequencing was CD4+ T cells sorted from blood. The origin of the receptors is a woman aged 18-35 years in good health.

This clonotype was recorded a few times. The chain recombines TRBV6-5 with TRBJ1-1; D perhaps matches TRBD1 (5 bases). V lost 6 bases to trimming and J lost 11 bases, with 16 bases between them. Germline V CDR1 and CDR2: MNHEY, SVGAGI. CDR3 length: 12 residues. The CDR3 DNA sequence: TGTGCCAGCAGATCCGGGACGATCACGGCTTTCTTT. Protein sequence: CASRSGTITAFF.

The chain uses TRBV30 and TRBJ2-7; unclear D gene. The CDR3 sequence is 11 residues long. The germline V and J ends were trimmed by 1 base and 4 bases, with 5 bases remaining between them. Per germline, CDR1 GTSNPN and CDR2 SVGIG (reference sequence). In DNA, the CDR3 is TGTGCCTGGAGTGAATCGTACGAGCAGTACTTC. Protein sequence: CAWSESYEQYF.

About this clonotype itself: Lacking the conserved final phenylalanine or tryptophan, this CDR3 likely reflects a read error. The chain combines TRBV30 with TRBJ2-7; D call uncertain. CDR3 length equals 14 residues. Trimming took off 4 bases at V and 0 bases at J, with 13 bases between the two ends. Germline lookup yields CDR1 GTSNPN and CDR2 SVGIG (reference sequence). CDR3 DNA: TGTGCCTGGACCCCAGGAGAAAGCTCCTACGAGCAGTACATC. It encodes CAWTPGESSYEQYI.

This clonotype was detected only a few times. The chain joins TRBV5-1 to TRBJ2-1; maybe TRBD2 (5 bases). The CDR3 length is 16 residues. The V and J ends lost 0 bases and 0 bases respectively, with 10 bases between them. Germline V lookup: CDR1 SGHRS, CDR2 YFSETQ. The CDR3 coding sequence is TGCGCCAGCAGCTTGGGCGGACTTCCCTCCTACAATGAGCAGTTCTTC. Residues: CASSLGGLPSYNEQFF.

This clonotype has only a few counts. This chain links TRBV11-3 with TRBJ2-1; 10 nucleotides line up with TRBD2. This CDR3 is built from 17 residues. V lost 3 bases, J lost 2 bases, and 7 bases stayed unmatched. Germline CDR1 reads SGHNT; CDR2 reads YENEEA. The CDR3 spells CASSFRSGGAAYNEQFF. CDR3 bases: TGTGCCAGCAGCTTCCGAAGCGGGGGGGCCGCCTACAATGAGCAGTTCTTC.